The clone carrying this TCR beta chain was seen more than once but under ten times. Its matching antigen is unknown. This specimen comes from a study of shared clonotypes between healthy human individuals. Genomic DNA of each subset was evenly split across several immunoSEQ plates. Original handling: ImmunoSEQ junction-only sequences lacked quality scores, so their filtering differed. Method: immunoSEQ multiplex PCR; TCRdb's copy keeps in-frame clones and lacks some. D and trimming were read from the DNA, whereas the V and J calls and clone size are those reported in that table. The data hold around 1,100,000 clones, with 70% to 80% observed a single time. Findings and caveats of the study: Naive CD4 clonotypes overlapped across a handful of donors at approximately 5.3%.

This CDR3 contains 17 residues. Germline-derived CDR1 and CDR2 are SGHKS and YYEKEE (reference sequence). Deletions cut 1 base from V and 2 bases from J, with 16 bases between. This TCR came from a man between 18 and 29 years old in good health. Some clones in this sample may be carry-over from other donors' samples. The chain employs TRBV5-5 and TRBJ1-5; possible D gene TRBD1, 5 bases. The sequenced sample was memory CD4+ T cells from PBMCs. As for subset: CD45RA-negative fraction. Written as DNA, the CDR3 is TGTGCCAGCAGCTTGACCGGGACGGTGGGGGGCAATCAGCCCCAGCATTTT. Translating it yields CASSLTGTVGGNQPQHF.